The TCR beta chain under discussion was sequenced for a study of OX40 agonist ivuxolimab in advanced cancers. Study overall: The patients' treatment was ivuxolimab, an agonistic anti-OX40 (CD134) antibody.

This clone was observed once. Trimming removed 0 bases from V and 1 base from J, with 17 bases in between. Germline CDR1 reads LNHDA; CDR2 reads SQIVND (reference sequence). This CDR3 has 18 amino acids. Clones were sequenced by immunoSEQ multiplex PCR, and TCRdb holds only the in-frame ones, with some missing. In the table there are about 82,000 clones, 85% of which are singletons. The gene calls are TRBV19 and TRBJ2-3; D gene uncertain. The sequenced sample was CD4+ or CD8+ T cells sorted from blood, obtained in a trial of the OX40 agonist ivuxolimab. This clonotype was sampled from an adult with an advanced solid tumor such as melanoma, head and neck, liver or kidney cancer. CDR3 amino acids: CASSIEGRLAFGTDTQYF. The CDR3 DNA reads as TGTGCCAGTAGTATAGAAGGCAGGTTGGCCTTCGGCACAGATACGCAGTATTTT.